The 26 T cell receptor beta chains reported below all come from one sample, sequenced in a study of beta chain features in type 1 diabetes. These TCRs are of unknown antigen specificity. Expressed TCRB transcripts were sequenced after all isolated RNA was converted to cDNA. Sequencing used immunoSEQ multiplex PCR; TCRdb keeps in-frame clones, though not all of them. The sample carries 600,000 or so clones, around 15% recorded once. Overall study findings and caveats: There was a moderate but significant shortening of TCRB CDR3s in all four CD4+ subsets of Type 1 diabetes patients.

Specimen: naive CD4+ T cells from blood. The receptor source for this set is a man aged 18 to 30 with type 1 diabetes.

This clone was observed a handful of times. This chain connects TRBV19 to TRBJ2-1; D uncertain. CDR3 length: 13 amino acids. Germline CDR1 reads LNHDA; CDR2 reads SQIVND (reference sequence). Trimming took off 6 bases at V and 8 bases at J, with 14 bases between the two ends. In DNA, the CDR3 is TGTGCCAGTAGCCCCGGCCCTGGGCATGAGCAGTTCTTC. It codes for CASSPGPGHEQFF.

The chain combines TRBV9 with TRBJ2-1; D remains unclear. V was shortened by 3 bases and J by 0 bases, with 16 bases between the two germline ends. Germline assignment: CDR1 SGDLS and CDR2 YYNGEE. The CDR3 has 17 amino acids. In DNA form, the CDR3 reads TGTGCCAGCAGCGCCCCCCCAGCGCTGAGCTCCTACAATGAGCAGTTCTTC. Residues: CASSAPPALSSYNEQFF.

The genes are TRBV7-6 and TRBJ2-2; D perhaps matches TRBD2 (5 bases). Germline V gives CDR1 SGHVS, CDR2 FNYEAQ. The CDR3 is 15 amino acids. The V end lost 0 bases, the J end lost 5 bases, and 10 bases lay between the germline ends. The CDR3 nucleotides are TGTGCCAGCAGCTTAGCGGGAGTGAGGACCGGGGAGCTGTTTTTT. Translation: CASSLAGVRTGELFF.

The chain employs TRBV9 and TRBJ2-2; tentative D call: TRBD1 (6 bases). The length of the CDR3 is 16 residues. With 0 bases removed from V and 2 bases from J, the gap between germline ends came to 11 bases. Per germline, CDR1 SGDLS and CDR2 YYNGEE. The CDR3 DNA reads TGTGCCAGCAGCGTAGGTTACAGGGTTAACACCGGGGAGCTGTTTTTT. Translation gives CASSVGYRVNTGELFF.

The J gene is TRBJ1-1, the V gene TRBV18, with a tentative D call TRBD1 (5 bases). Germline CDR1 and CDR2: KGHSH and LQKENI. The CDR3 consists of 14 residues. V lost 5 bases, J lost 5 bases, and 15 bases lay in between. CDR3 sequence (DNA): TGTGCCAGCTCAATTGAGGGGCGAAGGACTGAAGCTTTCTTT. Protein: CASSIEGRRTEAFF.

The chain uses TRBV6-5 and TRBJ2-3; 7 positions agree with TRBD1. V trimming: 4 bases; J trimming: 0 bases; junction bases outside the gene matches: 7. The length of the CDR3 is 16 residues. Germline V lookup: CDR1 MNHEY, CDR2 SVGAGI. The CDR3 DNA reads TGTGCCAGCAGTTCAAGGGGGCCCTCTAGCACAGATACGCAGTATTTT. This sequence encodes CASSSRGPSSTDTQYF.

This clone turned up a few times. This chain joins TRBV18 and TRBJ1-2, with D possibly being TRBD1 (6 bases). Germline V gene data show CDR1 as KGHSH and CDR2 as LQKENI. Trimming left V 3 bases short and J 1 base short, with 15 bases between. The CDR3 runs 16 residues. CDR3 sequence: CASSPSGGLGNYGYTF. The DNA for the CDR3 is TGTGCCAGCTCACCCTCCGGGGGGCTTGGTAACTATGGCTACACCTTC.

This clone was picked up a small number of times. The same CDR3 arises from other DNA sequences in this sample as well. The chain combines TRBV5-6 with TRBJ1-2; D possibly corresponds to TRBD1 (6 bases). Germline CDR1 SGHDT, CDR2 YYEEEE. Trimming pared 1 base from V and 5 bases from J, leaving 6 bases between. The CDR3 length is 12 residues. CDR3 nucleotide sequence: TGTGCCAGCAGCTTGAGGGGGTATGGCTACACCTTC. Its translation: CASSLRGYGYTF.

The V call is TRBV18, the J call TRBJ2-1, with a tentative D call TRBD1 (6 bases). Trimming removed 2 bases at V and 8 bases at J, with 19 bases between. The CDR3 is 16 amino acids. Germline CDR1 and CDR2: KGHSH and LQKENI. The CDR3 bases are TGTGCCAGCTCACCATATTCAGGGGCTTATCTCGATGAGCAGTTCTTC. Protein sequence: CASSPYSGAYLDEQFF.

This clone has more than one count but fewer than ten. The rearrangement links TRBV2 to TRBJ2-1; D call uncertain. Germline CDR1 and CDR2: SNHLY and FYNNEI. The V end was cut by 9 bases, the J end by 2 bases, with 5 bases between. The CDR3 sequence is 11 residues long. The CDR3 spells CARRTYNEQFF. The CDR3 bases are TGTGCCAGAAGAACCTACAATGAGCAGTTCTTC.

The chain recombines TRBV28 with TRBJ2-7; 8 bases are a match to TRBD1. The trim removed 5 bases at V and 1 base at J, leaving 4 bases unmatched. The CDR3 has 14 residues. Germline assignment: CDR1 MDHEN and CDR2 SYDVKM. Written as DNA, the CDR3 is TGTGCCAGCAGTACCGGACAGGGATCCTACGAGCAGTACTTC. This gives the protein CASSTGQGSYEQYF.

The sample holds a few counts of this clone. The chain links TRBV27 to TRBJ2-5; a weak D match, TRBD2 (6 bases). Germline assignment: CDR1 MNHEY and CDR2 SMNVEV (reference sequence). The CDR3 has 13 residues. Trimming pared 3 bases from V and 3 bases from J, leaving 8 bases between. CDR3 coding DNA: TGTGCCAGCAGTTTCGGGGGAAAAGAGACCCAGTACTTC. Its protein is CASSFGGKETQYF.

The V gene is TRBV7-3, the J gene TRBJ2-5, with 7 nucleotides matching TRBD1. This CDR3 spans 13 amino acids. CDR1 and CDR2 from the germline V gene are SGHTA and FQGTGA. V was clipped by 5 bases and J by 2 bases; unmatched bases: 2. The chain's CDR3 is CASSMDRQETQYF. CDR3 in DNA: TGTGCCAGCAGCATGGACAGGCAAGAGACCCAGTACTTC.

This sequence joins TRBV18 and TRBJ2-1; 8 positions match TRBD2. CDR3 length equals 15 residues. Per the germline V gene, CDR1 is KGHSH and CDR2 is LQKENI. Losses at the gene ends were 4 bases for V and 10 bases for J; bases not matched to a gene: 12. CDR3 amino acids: CASSRTGTRGGEQFF. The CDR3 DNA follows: TGTGCCAGCTCACGCACCGGGACTAGGGGAGGGGAGCAGTTCTTC.

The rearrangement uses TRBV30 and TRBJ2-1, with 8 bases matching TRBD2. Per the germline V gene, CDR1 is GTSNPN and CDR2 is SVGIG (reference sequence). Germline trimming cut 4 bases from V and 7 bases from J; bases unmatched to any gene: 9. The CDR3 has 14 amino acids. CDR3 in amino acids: CAWNLVAGTNEQFF. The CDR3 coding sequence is TGTGCCTGGAACCTTGTAGCGGGGACAAATGAGCAGTTCTTC.

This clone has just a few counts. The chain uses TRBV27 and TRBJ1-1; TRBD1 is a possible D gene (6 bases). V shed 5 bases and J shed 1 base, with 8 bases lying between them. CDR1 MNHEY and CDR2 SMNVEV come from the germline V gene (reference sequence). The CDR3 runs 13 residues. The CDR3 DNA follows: TGTGCCAGCAGTCAGGGACAGAACACTGAAGCTTTCTTT. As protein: CASSQGQNTEAFF.

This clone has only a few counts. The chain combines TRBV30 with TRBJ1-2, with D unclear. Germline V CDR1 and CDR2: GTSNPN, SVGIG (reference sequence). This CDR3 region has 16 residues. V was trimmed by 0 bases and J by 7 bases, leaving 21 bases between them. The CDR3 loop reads CAWSVVSWPGLGGYTF. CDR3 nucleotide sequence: TGTGCCTGGAGTGTGGTTAGTTGGCCGGGATTAGGTGGCTACACCTTC.

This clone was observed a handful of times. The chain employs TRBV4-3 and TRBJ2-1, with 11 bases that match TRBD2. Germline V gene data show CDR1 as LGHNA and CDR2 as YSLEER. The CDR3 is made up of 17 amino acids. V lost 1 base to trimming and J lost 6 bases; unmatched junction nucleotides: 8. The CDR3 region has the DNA TGCGCCAGCAGCCAAGGTCTAGCGGGAGGAATCGGCAATGAGCAGTTCTTC. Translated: CASSQGLAGGIGNEQFF.

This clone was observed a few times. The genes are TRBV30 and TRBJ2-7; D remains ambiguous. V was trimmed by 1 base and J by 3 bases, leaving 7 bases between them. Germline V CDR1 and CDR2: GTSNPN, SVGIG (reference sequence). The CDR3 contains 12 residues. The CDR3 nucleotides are TGTGCCTGGAGTGCGAGCGACTACGAGCAGTACTTC. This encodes CAWSASDYEQYF.

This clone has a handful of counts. The CDR3 loop is CASSAPGLAGGSNEQFF. The DNA of the CDR3 is TGTGCCAGCAGCGCTCCGGGACTAGCGGGAGGGAGCAATGAGCAGTTCTTC. V is TRBV9 and J is TRBJ2-1, with 16 bases that match TRBD2. Trimming at V came to 3 bases and at J to 6 bases, leaving 6 bases not matched to a gene. This CDR3 has 17 amino acids. Germline V gene data show CDR1 as SGDLS and CDR2 as YYNGEE.

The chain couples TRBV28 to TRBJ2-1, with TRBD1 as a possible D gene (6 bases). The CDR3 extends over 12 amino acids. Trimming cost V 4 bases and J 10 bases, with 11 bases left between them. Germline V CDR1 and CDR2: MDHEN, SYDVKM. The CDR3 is CASSWGPGEQFF. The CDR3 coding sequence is TGTGCCAGCAGTTGGGGGCCGGGCGAGCAGTTCTTC.

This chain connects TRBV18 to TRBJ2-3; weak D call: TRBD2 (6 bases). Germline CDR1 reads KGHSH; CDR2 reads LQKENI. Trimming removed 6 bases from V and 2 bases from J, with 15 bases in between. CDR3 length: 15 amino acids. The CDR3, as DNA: TGTGCCAGCTCGCGGGACCGTCAAAACACAGATACGCAGTATTTT. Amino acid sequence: CASSRDRQNTDTQYF.

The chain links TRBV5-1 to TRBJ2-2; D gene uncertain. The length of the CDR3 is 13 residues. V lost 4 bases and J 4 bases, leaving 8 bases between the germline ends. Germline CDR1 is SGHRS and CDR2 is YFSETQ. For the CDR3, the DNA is TGCGCCAGCAGCCCCTACCCCACCGGGGAGCTGTTTTTT. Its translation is CASSPYPTGELFF.

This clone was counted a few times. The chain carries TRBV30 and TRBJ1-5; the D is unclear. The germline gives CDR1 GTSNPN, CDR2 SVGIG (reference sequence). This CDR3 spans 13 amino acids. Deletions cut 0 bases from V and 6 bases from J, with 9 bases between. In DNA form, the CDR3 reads TGTGCCTGGAGTGTAAGGCTGGGTCAGCCCCAGCATTTT. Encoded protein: CAWSVRLGQPQHF. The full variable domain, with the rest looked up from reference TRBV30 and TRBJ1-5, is SQTIHQWPATLVQPVGSPLSLECTVEGTSNPNLYWYRQAAGRGLQLLFYSVGIGQISSEVPQNLSASRPQDRQFILSSKKLLLSDSGFYLCAWSVRLGQPQHFGDGTRLSIL.

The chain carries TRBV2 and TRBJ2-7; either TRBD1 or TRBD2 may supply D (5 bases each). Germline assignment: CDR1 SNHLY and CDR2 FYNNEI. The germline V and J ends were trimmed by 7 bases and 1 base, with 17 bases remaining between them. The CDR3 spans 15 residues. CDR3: CASISRGATSYEQYF. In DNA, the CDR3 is TGTGCCAGCATATCACGAGGGGCCACTTCCTACGAGCAGTACTTC.

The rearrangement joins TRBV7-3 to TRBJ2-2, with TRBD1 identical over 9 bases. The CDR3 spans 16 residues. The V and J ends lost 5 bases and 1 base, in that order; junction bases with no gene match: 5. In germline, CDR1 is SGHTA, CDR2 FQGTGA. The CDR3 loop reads CASSETGGLNTGELFF. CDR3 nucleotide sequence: TGTGCCAGCAGCGAGACAGGGGGACTGAACACCGGGGAGCTGTTTTTT.